This TCR beta chain was recorded in a study of vaccination and CD4 T cells after COVID-19. Study at large: Stimulation used overlapping spike peptides from SARS-CoV-2, HCoV-NL63, HCoV-OC43 and HCoV-229E.

An Oncomine TCR Beta short-read assay was used to sequence the DNA from cultured CD4+ T cells. TCRdb analysed the PCR reads with MiXCR anew, one entry per CDR3 protein. The sample lists 21,000 or so distinct CDR3 sequences, about 59% occurring once. Treatment given: approximately 10-day PBMC culture with coronavirus spike peptide pools or control peptides (ViraFEST assay). The V and J ends lost 2 bases and 5 bases, in that order; junction bases with no gene match: 7. The CDR3 sequence is 16 residues long. CDR1 and CDR2 (germline): SGDLS, YYNGEE. Comments on this clonotype: Its antigen is not known.

V and J are TRBV9 and TRBJ2-3, with 11 bases fitting TRBD2. The receptor's source is a human donor who had recovered from COVID-19. Sequencing used CD4+ T cells from blood, cultured in vitro. The CDR3 DNA sequence: TGTGCCAGCAGCGTTAGCGGGAGGGCCGTTGTAGATACGCAGTATTTT. Translating it yields CASSVSGRAVVDTQYF.